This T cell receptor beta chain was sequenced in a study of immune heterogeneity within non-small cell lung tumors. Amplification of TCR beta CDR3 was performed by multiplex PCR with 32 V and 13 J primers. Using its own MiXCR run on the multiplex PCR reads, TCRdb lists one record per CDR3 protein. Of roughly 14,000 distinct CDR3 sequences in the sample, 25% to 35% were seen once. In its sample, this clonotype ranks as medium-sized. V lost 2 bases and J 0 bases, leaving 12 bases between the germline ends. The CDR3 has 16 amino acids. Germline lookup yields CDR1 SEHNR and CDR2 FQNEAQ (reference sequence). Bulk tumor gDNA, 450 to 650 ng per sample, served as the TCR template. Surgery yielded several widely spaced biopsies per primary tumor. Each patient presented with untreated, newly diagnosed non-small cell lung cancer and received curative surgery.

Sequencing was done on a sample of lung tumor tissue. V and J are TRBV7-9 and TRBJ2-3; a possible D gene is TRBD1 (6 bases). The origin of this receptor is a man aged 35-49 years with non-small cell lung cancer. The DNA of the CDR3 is TGTGCCAGCAGCTTATCCCGACAGGCTAGCACAGATACGCAGTATTTT. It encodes CASSLSRQASTDTQYF. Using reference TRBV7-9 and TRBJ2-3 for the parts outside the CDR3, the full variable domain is DTGVSQNPRHKITKRGQNVTFRCDPISEHNRLYWYRQTLGQGPEFLTYFQNEAQLEKSRLLSDRFSAERPKGSFSTLEIQRTEQGDSAMYLCASSLSRQASTDTQYFGPGTRLTVL.